This section outlines one T cell receptor (beta chain) sequence together with its context. The data were taken from a study of tumor-infiltrating lymphocytes in localized non-small cell lung cancer. Study-level information: Patients included smokers and never-smokers with various histologies, some sampled after neoadjuvant chemotherapy.

There are 16 residues in the CDR3. Germline CDR1 reads SGHTA; CDR2 reads FQGNSA. Unmatched junction bases numbered 9, after V lost 4 bases and J lost 5 bases. The data were produced by immunoSEQ multiplex PCR, yet TCRdb's version contains in-frame clones alone and is incomplete. The sample includes under 20,000 clones, about 69% of them seen just once. The sequenced material came from lung tumor tissue. The genes are TRBV7-2 and TRBJ2-5, with 11 bases aligning to TRBD2. This receptor was identified in a human donor with non-small cell lung cancer. CDR3 nucleotide sequence: TGTGCCAGCAGCTCAAGACGCAGACTAGCGGGGGAGACCCAGTACTTC. Translating gives CASSSRRRLAGETQYF.